The clone carrying this TCR beta chain occurred many times. TCRdb reprocessed the RACE reads with MiXCR, giving one entry per CDR3 protein. This sample yields about 250,000 distinct CDR3 sequences, of which just under 8% are seen a single time; 1.2% belongs to the top ten. The sample comes from a study of human T cells and chemical hapten exposure. As to time point: pre-sensitization, week 0. Treatment indicated: therapeutic diphenylcyclopropenone sensitization with weekly scalp DPC. The CDR3 loop spans 17 amino acids. Germline loops: CDR1 SNHLY, CDR2 FYNNEI. Trimming cost V 5 bases and J 0 bases, with 16 bases left between them.

This chain joins TRBV2 and TRBJ1-4; D remains ambiguous. This clonotype originated in a man aged 18 to 30 with alopecia areata. Some clones in this sample may be carry-over from other donors' samples. Here the sequenced sample was whole blood, taken in connection with sensitization to the hapten diphenylcyclopropenone (DPC). In nucleotides, the CDR3 is TGTGCCAGCAGTTTCGGAACAGAGCTGACAACTAATGAAAAACTGTTTTTT. This gives the protein CASSFGTELTTNEKLFF.